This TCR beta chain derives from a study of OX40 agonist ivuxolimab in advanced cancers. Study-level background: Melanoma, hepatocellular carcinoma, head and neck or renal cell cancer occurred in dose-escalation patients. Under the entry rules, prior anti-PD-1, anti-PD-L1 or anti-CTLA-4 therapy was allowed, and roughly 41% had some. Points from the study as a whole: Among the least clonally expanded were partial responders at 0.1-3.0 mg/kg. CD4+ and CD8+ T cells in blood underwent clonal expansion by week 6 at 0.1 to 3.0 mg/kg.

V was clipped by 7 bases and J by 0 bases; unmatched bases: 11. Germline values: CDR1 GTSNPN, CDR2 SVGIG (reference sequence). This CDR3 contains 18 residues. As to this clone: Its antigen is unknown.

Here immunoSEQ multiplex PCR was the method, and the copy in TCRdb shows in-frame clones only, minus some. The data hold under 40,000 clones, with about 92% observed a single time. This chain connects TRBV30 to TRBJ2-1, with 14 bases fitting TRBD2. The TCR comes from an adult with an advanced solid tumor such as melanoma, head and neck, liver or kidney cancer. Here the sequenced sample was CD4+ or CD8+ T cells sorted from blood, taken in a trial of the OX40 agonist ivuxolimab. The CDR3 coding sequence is TGTGCCTCGCAGGGACTAGCGGGAGTTGTGAGCTCCTACAATGAGCAGTTCTTC. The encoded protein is CASQGLAGVVSSYNEQFF. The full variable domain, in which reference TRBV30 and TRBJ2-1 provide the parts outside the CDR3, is SQTIHQWPATLVQPVGSPLSLECTVEGTSNPNLYWYRQAAGRGLQLLFYSVGIGQISSEVPQNLSASRPQDRQFILSSKKLLLSDSGFYLCASQGLAGVVSSYNEQFFGPGTRLTVL.